The T cell receptor beta chain described here comes from a study of brain T cells in children with intractable seizures. Study-wide points: Only CDR3 sequence similarity suggested viral specificity, without known HCMV serostatus.

V trimming: 0 bases; J trimming: 3 bases; junction bases outside the gene matches: 21. This CDR3 is 20 amino acids long. Germline assignment: CDR1 SGDLS and CDR2 YYNGEE. Turning to this clone: What it binds is unknown.

Only cases whose brain tissue showed the highest T cell transcript signatures were sequenced. Before surgery, patients took at least one anti-epileptic drug. The protocol was immunoSEQ multiplex PCR, while the TCRdb copy is restricted to in-frame clones and leaves out a portion. Of fewer than 85,000 clones in the sample, roughly 91% were seen once. The rearrangement joins TRBV9 to TRBJ2-7; 7 positions match TRBD1. The sample here was peripheral blood, taken at surgery. The source of this sequence is a boy under two years old with tuberous sclerosis and intractable seizures. CDR3 region: CASSVGPSLPGQLLVYEQYF. The CDR3 bases are TGTGCCAGCAGCGTAGGTCCTTCATTACCGGGACAGCTACTAGTCTACGAGCAGTACTTC. Full variable domain (remainder filled in from reference TRBV9 and TRBJ2-7): DSGVTQTPKHLITATGQRVTLRCSPRSGDLSVYWYQQSLDQGLQFLIQYYNGEERAKGNILERFSAQQFPDLHSELNLSSLELGDSALYFCASSVGPSLPGQLLVYEQYFGPGTRLTVT.